A selection of T cell receptor beta chains follows, all from one sample in a study of blood T cell repertoires in COVID-19. Profiled with immunoSEQ multiplex PCR; TCRdb holds only in-frame clones, not every one. The repertoire holds about 94,000 clones, with approximately 83% as singletons. Sequenced sample: peripheral blood. Every receptor here comes from a man in his fifties or sixties with acute or convalescent COVID-19. CDR3s include the opening cysteine and the closing phenylalanine or tryptophan. D genes are given only for firm matches. Size values are once, few and many counts, or a class for expanded clones, and some rows have none.

abundance: once
v_gene: TRBV5-1
j_gene: TRBJ2-3
d_gene: -
CDR3aa: CASSLDRDTQYF
CDR3nt: TGCGCCAGCAGCTTGGATAGAGATACGCAGTATTTT

abundance: once
v_gene: TRBV2
j_gene: TRBJ2-7
d_gene: TRBD2
CDR3aa: CARGLAGEGEQYF
CDR3nt: TGTGCCAGGGGGCTAGCGGGGGAAGGCGAGCAGTACTTC

abundance: -
v_gene: TRBV5-1
j_gene: TRBJ1-1
d_gene: TRBD1
CDR3aa: CASSLVATGGNTEAFF
CDR3nt: TGCGCCAGCAGCTTGGTGGCCACAGGGGGGAACACTGAAGCTTTCTTT

abundance: -
v_gene: TRBV5-1
j_gene: TRBJ2-2
d_gene: TRBD1
CDR3aa: CASQADRGLSGELFF
CDR3nt: TGCGCCAGCCAGGCGGACAGGGGTTTATCCGGGGAGCTGTTTTTT

abundance: -
v_gene: TRBV6-5
j_gene: TRBJ2-5
d_gene: -
CDR3aa: CASRDSQETQYF
CDR3nt: TGTGCCAGCAGGGACAGCCAAGAGACCCAGTACTTC

abundance: -
v_gene: TRBV9
j_gene: TRBJ1-2
d_gene: TRBD1
CDR3aa: CASSATGSHYGYTF
CDR3nt: TGTGCCAGCAGCGCGACAGGGAGTCACTATGGCTACACCTTC

abundance: -
v_gene: TRBV27
j_gene: TRBJ1-3
d_gene: -
CDR3aa: CASSPRWERNTIYF
CDR3nt: TGTGCCAGCAGTCCCAGGTGGGAGAGAAACACCATATATTTT

abundance: -
v_gene: TRBV11-1
j_gene: TRBJ1-4
d_gene: TRBD1
CDR3aa: CASSRLRQGRKLFF
CDR3nt: TGTGCCAGCAGCCGACTACGACAGGGGAGGAAACTGTTTTTT

abundance: -
v_gene: TRBV19
j_gene: TRBJ1-1
d_gene: -
CDR3aa: CASSGGLSGTEAFF
CDR3nt: TGTGCCAGTAGTGGGGGCCTAAGCGGCACTGAAGCTTTCTTT

abundance: few
v_gene: TRBV19
j_gene: TRBJ2-2
d_gene: -
CDR3aa: CASTRGGRTGLGAGELFF
CDR3nt: TGTGCCAGTACTCGTGGGGGCCGAACAGGGTTGGGAGCCGGGGAGCTGTTTTTT

abundance: -
v_gene: TRBV6-5
j_gene: TRBJ2-7
d_gene: TRBD1
CDR3aa: CASRGQGPYYEQYF
CDR3nt: TGTGCCAGCAGGGGACAGGGGCCCTACTACGAGCAGTACTTC

abundance: few
v_gene: TRBV11-2
j_gene: TRBJ1-2
d_gene: TRBD1
CDR3aa: CASSPLTGIGYGYTF
CDR3nt: TGTGCCAGCAGCCCACTGACAGGGATAGGCTATGGCTACACCTTC

abundance: -
v_gene: TRBV10-2
j_gene: TRBJ1-2
d_gene: -
CDR3aa: CASSEGGFRGYTF
CDR3nt: TGCGCCAGCAGTGAGGGCGGGTTTCGTGGCTACACCTTC

abundance: -
v_gene: TRBV19
j_gene: TRBJ2-5
d_gene: TRBD1
CDR3aa: CASSDITGGREETQYF
CDR3nt: TGTGCCAGTAGTGATATTACAGGGGGACGGGAAGAGACCCAGTACTTC

abundance: few
v_gene: TRBV27
j_gene: TRBJ1-4
d_gene: TRBD1
CDR3aa: CASSLNRDSEKLFF
CDR3nt: TGTGCCAGCAGTCTCAACCGGGACAGTGAAAAACTGTTTTTT

abundance: -
v_gene: TRBV24-1
j_gene: TRBJ1-1
d_gene: -
CDR3aa: CATSETGNLGTEAFF
CDR3nt: TGTGCCACCAGTGAAACAGGGAACCTAGGCACTGAAGCTTTCTTT

abundance: -
v_gene: TRBV9
j_gene: TRBJ2-6
d_gene: -
CDR3aa: CASSAGLGANVLTF
CDR3nt: TGTGCCAGCAGCGCAGGTCTGGGGGCCAACGTCCTGACTTTC

abundance: -
v_gene: TRBV2
j_gene: TRBJ1-5
d_gene: TRBD1
CDR3aa: CASSDRALNQPQHF
CDR3nt: TGTGCCAGCTCGGACAGGGCGCTCAATCAGCCCCAGCATTTT

abundance: -
v_gene: TRBV2
j_gene: TRBJ2-7
d_gene: TRBD1
CDR3aa: CASSGGQGGYEQYF
CDR3nt: TGTGCCAGCAGTGGGGGACAGGGCGGGTACGAGCAGTACTTC

abundance: -
v_gene: TRBV9
j_gene: TRBJ1-4
d_gene: -
CDR3aa: CASSVGGGSSEKLFF
CDR3nt: TGTGCCAGCAGCGTAGGCGGGGGGTCCTCTGAAAAACTGTTTTTT

abundance: -
v_gene: TRBV7-3
j_gene: TRBJ1-2
d_gene: TRBD1
CDR3aa: CASSPGTESPYGYTF
CDR3nt: TGTGCCAGCAGCCCTGGGACAGAGAGTCCCTATGGCTACACCTTC

abundance: -
v_gene: TRBV11-3
j_gene: TRBJ2-5
d_gene: TRBD1
CDR3aa: CASSSGQGPQETQYF
CDR3nt: TGTGCCAGCAGTTCAGGACAGGGTCCTCAAGAGACCCAGTACTTC

abundance: -
v_gene: TRBV11-2
j_gene: TRBJ1-2
d_gene: TRBD1
CDR3aa: CASSLGGTGYGYTF
CDR3nt: TGTGCCAGCAGCTTAGGGGGGACAGGCTATGGCTACACCTTC

abundance: -
v_gene: TRBV11-2
j_gene: TRBJ1-2
d_gene: -
CDR3aa: CASSSDINYGYTF
CDR3nt: TGTGCCAGCAGCTCGGACATTAACTATGGCTACACCTTC

abundance: -
v_gene: TRBV7-8
j_gene: TRBJ1-1
d_gene: TRBD1
CDR3aa: CASSLGQGTTEAFF
CDR3nt: TGTGCCAGCAGCCTCGGACAGGGAACCACTGAAGCTTTCTTT

abundance: -
v_gene: TRBV5-4
j_gene: TRBJ2-6
d_gene: -
CDR3aa: CASSSQNSGANVLTF
CDR3nt: TGTGCCAGCAGCTCACAGAACTCTGGGGCCAACGTCCTGACTTTC

abundance: -
v_gene: TRBV3-1/TRBV3-2
j_gene: TRBJ2-5
d_gene: TRBD2
CDR3aa: CASSLKAGGYQETQYF
CDR3nt: TGTGCCAGCAGCCTTAAAGCGGGGGGGTACCAAGAGACCCAGTACTTC

abundance: -
v_gene: TRBV30
j_gene: TRBJ2-2
d_gene: -
CDR3aa: CAWSATNTGELFF
CDR3nt: TGTGCCTGGAGTGCAACGAACACCGGGGAGCTGTTTTTT

abundance: -
v_gene: TRBV11-2
j_gene: TRBJ2-7
d_gene: -
CDR3aa: CASSLAQGFYEQYF
CDR3nt: TGTGCCAGCAGCTTAGCGCAGGGATTCTACGAGCAGTACTTC

abundance: -
v_gene: TRBV19
j_gene: TRBJ2-1
d_gene: TRBD2
CDR3aa: CASSIGTSGGAKEQFF
CDR3nt: TGTGCCAGTAGTATAGGGACTAGCGGGGGGGCTAAGGAGCAGTTCTTC

abundance: -
v_gene: TRBV5-1
j_gene: TRBJ2-2
d_gene: -
CDR3aa: CASSLVSVITGELFF
CDR3nt: TGCGCCAGCAGCTTGGTTTCAGTCATTACCGGGGAGCTGTTTTTT

abundance: -
v_gene: TRBV5-4
j_gene: TRBJ2-2
d_gene: -
CDR3aa: CASSAAGRLSGELFF
CDR3nt: TGTGCCAGCAGCGCGGCCGGAAGGTTGTCCGGGGAGCTGTTTTTT

abundance: -
v_gene: TRBV6-5
j_gene: TRBJ1-6
d_gene: -
CDR3aa: CASSYNRGARNSPLHF
CDR3nt: TGTGCCAGCAGTTATAACCGGGGGGCGAGGAATTCACCCCTCCACTTT

abundance: -
v_gene: TRBV5-5
j_gene: TRBJ2-7
d_gene: TRBD1
CDR3aa: CASSSGQAIYEQYF
CDR3nt: TGTGCCAGCAGCTCCGGACAGGCCATCTACGAGCAGTACTTC

abundance: -
v_gene: TRBV28
j_gene: TRBJ1-1
d_gene: -
CDR3aa: CASSLLGQAMNTEAFF
CDR3nt: TGTGCCAGCAGTTTATTGGGTCAGGCCATGAACACTGAAGCTTTCTTT

abundance: -
v_gene: TRBV14
j_gene: TRBJ2-7
d_gene: -
CDR3aa: CASSQQQHAIYEQYF
CDR3nt: TGTGCCAGCAGCCAACAACAGCACGCGATTTACGAGCAGTACTTC

abundance: -
v_gene: TRBV5-1
j_gene: TRBJ1-4
d_gene: -
CDR3aa: CASSLFGGDGEKLFF
CDR3nt: TGCGCCAGCAGCTTGTTTGGGGGGGACGGTGAAAAACTGTTTTTT

abundance: -
v_gene: TRBV7-8
j_gene: TRBJ2-2
d_gene: TRBD1
CDR3aa: CASSGQGGTGELFF
CDR3nt: TGTGCCAGCAGCGGACAGGGGGGCACCGGGGAGCTGTTTTTT

abundance: -
v_gene: TRBV5-1
j_gene: TRBJ2-1
d_gene: -
CDR3aa: CASSLRGGHEQFF
CDR3nt: TGCGCCAGCAGCTTGAGGGGGGGACATGAGCAGTTCTTC

abundance: -
v_gene: TRBV24-1
j_gene: TRBJ2-2
d_gene: TRBD2
CDR3aa: CATSDLGTSGESNTGELFF
CDR3nt: TGTGCCACCAGTGATTTGGGGACTAGCGGGGAGTCGAACACCGGGGAGCTGTTTTTT

abundance: -
v_gene: TRBV5-6
j_gene: TRBJ2-3
d_gene: -
CDR3aa: CASSLGRGYITDTQYF
CDR3nt: TGTGCCAGCAGCTTGGGGCGGGGTTATATTACAGATACGCAGTATTTT

abundance: -
v_gene: TRBV19
j_gene: TRBJ1-4
d_gene: TRBD1
CDR3aa: CASSSTGFATNEKLFF
CDR3nt: TGTGCCAGTAGTTCGACAGGGTTTGCAACTAATGAAAAACTGTTTTTT